These 32 T cell receptor beta chains originate from one sample sequenced in a study of T cell repertoires in cytomegalovirus infection. TCRdb called the reads again in MiXCR, with one record for every CDR3 protein. The sample consists of more than 400,000 distinct CDR3 sequences, 26% of them appearing once. What was sequenced was PBMCs. These receptors came from a human donor in good health (CMV status not recorded). Some clones in this sample may be carry-over from other donors' samples.

This clonotype was seen many times. V gene TRBV7-2 combines with J gene TRBJ2-3; 12 bases are a match to TRBD2. The V and J ends lost 5 bases and 2 bases, in that order; junction bases with no gene match: 5. Looked up from germline, CDR1 is SGHTA and CDR2 is FQGNSA. This CDR3 comprises 16 residues. CDR3 in DNA: TGTGCCAGCAGCCCCAGACTAGCGGGAGCCACAGATACGCAGTATTTT. Translating it yields CASSPRLAGATDTQYF.

The chain carries TRBV20-1 and TRBJ1-4; D is undetermined. The CDR3 extends over 13 amino acids. Trimming took 5 bases from V and 8 from J, leaving 15 bases between them. Germline V gene lookup returns CDR1 DFQATT and CDR2 SNEGSKA (reference sequence). CDR3: CSAPLGLEEKLFF. For the CDR3, the DNA is TGCAGTGCTCCCCTGGGGTTGGAAGAAAAACTGTTTTTT.

There are a few counts of this clonotype. The chain couples TRBV4-1 to TRBJ2-1; D tentatively reads TRBD1 or TRBD2 (5 bases each). Trimming cost V 6 bases and J 8 bases, with 23 bases left between them. CDR1 is MGHRA, CDR2 YSYEKL, per germline. The CDR3 totals 16 residues. CDR3 sequence reads: CASSQYPGTLSDEQFF. The CDR3, as DNA: TGCGCCAGCAGTCAATATCCCGGGACCCTCTCAGATGAGCAGTTCTTC.

V and J are TRBV10-3 and TRBJ2-7; the match to TRBD2 covers 8 bases. CDR3 length: 14 amino acids. Germline V CDR1 and CDR2: ENHRY, SYGVKD. V shed 5 bases, J shed 6 bases, and the junction held 9 bases outside the gene matches. The CDR3 DNA reads as TGTGCCATCAGTCCCGAGCGGGAGCAGACCGAGCAGTACTTC. Amino acids: CAISPEREQTEQYF.

This clonotype was observed many times. The J gene is TRBJ1-5, the V gene TRBV7-2; D is ambiguous. The germline CDR1 and CDR2 sequences are SGHTA and FQGNSA. Trimming removed 5 bases at V and 7 bases at J, with 18 bases between. This CDR3 has 15 residues. DNA of the CDR3: TGTGCCAGCAGCCCCCCTGGGAGGGATCGGCAGCCCCAGCATTTT. This gives the protein CASSPPGRDRQPQHF.

This clonotype was seen a handful of times. The rearrangement links TRBV6-5 to TRBJ1-1; tentatively, D is TRBD1 (5 bases). CDR3 length: 16 amino acids. V lost 7 bases and J lost 1, with 19 bases in between. Germline CDR1 and CDR2: MNHEY and SVGAGI. The CDR3 loop is CASMGGSPGRNTEAFF. The CDR3 DNA sequence: TGTGCCAGCATGGGGGGGAGTCCAGGCAGGAACACTGAAGCTTTCTTT.

Many counts were recorded for this clonotype. The chain joins TRBV5-1 to TRBJ1-1, with 9 nucleotides matching TRBD1. In germline, CDR1 is SGHRS, CDR2 YFSETQ. This CDR3 has 18 residues. The trim removed 1 base at V and 1 base at J, leaving 11 bases unmatched. CDR3 DNA sequence: TGCGCCAGCAGCTTGTTGCCCCAGGTACAGGGGGCGAACACTGAAGCTTTCTTT. As protein: CASSLLPQVQGANTEAFF.

The sample holds a few counts of this clonotype. The chain uses TRBV30 and TRBJ1-5; possible D gene TRBD1, 6 bases. This CDR3 spans 13 amino acids. Germline CDR1 and CDR2: GTSNPN and SVGIG (reference sequence). Trimming shortened V by 5 bases and J by 9 bases, and 17 bases separated the two germline ends. In DNA, the CDR3 is TGTGCCTGGGGTACAGGGCCGAGGCGGCCCCAGCATTTT. It codes for CAWGTGPRRPQHF.

The V call is TRBV5-1, the J call TRBJ2-7; TRBD2 aligns across 7 bases. Germline V gene data show CDR1 as SGHRS and CDR2 as YFSETQ. The CDR3 is 13 amino acids. V was pared by 4 bases and J by 3 bases, with 4 bases of the junction left unmatched. The CDR3 DNA is TGCGCCAGCAGCCCGCGGGGGTACTACGAGCAGTACTTC. It encodes CASSPRGYYEQYF.

In this sample, this clonotype turned up a few times. The chain is built from TRBV7-3 and TRBJ2-2, with no clear D. Germline V gene lookup returns CDR1 SGHTA and CDR2 FQGTGA. V was trimmed by 2 bases and J by 6 bases, leaving 7 bases between them. The CDR3 sequence is 13 residues long. CDR3 amino acids: CASSLRSAGELFF. CDR3 nucleotides: TGTGCCAGCAGCTTACGCTCTGCCGGGGAGCTGTTTTTT.

The chain combines TRBV7-2 with TRBJ1-1, with TRBD1 matching 7 bases. This CDR3 spans 13 amino acids. Germline loops: CDR1 SGHTA, CDR2 FQGNSA. Trimming took 1 base from V and 11 from J; bases not matched to a gene: 7. The CDR3 sequence is CASSLEGQLWAFF. CDR3 coding DNA: TGTGCCAGCAGCTTAGAGGGACAGTTATGGGCTTTCTTT.

The V call is TRBV28, the J call TRBJ1-2, with D hard to call. The CDR3 covers 11 residues. V lost 9 bases and J lost 3, with 8 bases in between. The V gene's germline CDR1 is MDHEN and CDR2 SYDVKM. CDR3: CARRADYGYTF. Written as DNA, the CDR3 is TGTGCCAGGAGGGCGGACTATGGCTACACCTTC.

This sequence joins TRBV7-6 and TRBJ2-3, with 9 bases aligning to TRBD2. The CDR3 spans 19 residues. With 6 bases clipped from V and 1 base from J, the junction kept 17 bases outside the gene matches. Germline CDR1 and CDR2: SGHVS and FNYEAQ. CDR3 nucleotide sequence: TGTGCCAGCAGTGGGGGCCTAGCGGGAATATCTTTGGGCACAGATACGCAGTATTTT. Protein product: CASSGGLAGISLGTDTQYF.

This chain joins TRBV6-2 or TRBV6-3 and TRBJ2-7; a weak D match, TRBD2 (6 bases). The CDR3 totals 17 residues. Germline V gene sequence: CDR1 MNHEY, CDR2 SVGEGT. With 5 bases removed from V and 3 bases from J, the gap between germline ends came to 23 bases. The CDR3: CASSPLGLAEEYYEQYF. The CDR3 DNA reads as TGTGCCAGCAGTCCGCTTGGGTTAGCGGAAGAATACTACGAGCAGTACTTC.

The sample holds a few counts of this clonotype. This chain links TRBV7-8 with TRBJ1-5; the D is unclear. Trimming removed 5 bases from V and 5 bases from J, with 13 bases in between. CDR3 length: 14 residues. CDR1 and CDR2 (germline): SGHVS, FQNEAQ. The CDR3 loop reads CASSLTDVDQPQHF. The CDR3 DNA follows: TGTGCCAGCAGCCTGACTGACGTTGATCAGCCCCAGCATTTT.

The chain uses TRBV2 and TRBJ2-4; 10 bases agree with TRBD2. The CDR3 length is 14 residues. The germline V gene has CDR1 SNHLY and CDR2 FYNNEI. Trimming removed 7 bases from V and 7 bases from J; junction bases left unmatched: 7. The CDR3 region has the DNA TGTGCCAGCACCCGCCTAGCGGGAGAGAACATTCAGTACTTC. Translated, it gives CASTRLAGENIQYF.

The chain combines TRBV7-2 with TRBJ2-2; D not certain. V was clipped by 4 bases and J by 8 bases, with 14 bases between them. Germline CDR1 is SGHTA and CDR2 is FQGNSA. The length of the CDR3 is 14 residues. The CDR3 protein is CASSSTVGLGELFF. CDR3 coding DNA: TGTGCCAGCAGCTCCACGGTTGGGTTGGGGGAGCTGTTTTTT. Full variable domain (missing parts from reference TRBV7-2 and TRBJ2-2): GAGVSQSPSNKVTEKGKDVELRCDPISGHTALYWYRQSLGQGLEFLIYFQGNSAPDKSGLPSDRFSAERTGGSVSTLTIQRTQQEDSAVYLCASSSTVGLGELFFGEGSRLTVL.

This clonotype was found a few times. This chain links TRBV6-2 or TRBV6-3 with TRBJ2-1; the match to TRBD2 covers 8 bases. The V and J ends lost 0 bases and 2 bases, in that order; junction bases with no gene match: 3. The CDR3 spans 16 residues. Germline assignment: CDR1 MNHEY and CDR2 SVGEGT. The chain's CDR3 is CASSYSSGRAYNEQFF. The CDR3 coding sequence is TGTGCCAGCAGTTACTCCTCCGGGAGGGCCTACAATGAGCAGTTCTTC.

The CDR3 nucleotides read TGCAGTGCTTGGGACACCTCGAGGGGGACCAATGAGCAGTTCTTC. Its protein is CSAWDTSRGTNEQFF. This sequence joins TRBV20-1 and TRBJ2-1; possible D gene TRBD1, 6 bases. Trimming removed 5 bases at V and 6 bases at J, with 20 bases between. Germline assignment: CDR1 DFQATT and CDR2 SNEGSKA (reference sequence). The CDR3 consists of 15 residues.

The rearrangement links TRBV12-3 or TRBV12-4 to TRBJ2-7; tentative D call: TRBD1 (5 bases). The CDR3 is made up of 12 amino acids. V lost 6 bases to trimming and J lost 6 bases, with 12 bases between them. In nucleotides, the CDR3 is TGTGCCAGCAGCCCCCAGGGAATCGAGCAGTACGTC. As protein: CASSPQGIEQYV.

This sequence joins TRBV14 and TRBJ2-3, with 8 bases identical to TRBD2. This CDR3 has 16 residues. Germline lookup yields CDR1 SGHDN and CDR2 FVKESK. Germline trimming cut 4 bases from V and 4 bases from J; bases unmatched to any gene: 10. CDR3 DNA: TGTGCCAGCAGCCCATCAGGACTAGCAGTCTCAGATACGCAGTATTTT. It is translated as CASSPSGLAVSDTQYF.

V is TRBV12-3 or TRBV12-4 and J is TRBJ2-3, with D perhaps TRBD1 (5 bases). Deletions cut 5 bases from V and 4 bases from J, with 16 bases between. This CDR3 is built from 15 residues. CDR3 residues: CASSGAAPTPDTQYF. The CDR3 DNA reads TGTGCCAGCAGTGGGGCCGCCCCGACCCCAGATACGCAGTATTTT.

This clonotype was counted between two and nine times. The DNA of the CDR3 is TGTGCCAGCAGTTCATTCCCTGACAGGGTCGGCGGGAATGAGCAGTTCTTC. It yields the protein CASSSFPDRVGGNEQFF. The rearrangement joins TRBV27 to TRBJ2-1; 7 nucleotides agree with TRBD1. Germline V CDR1 and CDR2: MNHEY, SMNVEV (reference sequence). The CDR3 contains 17 residues. The V segment lost 4 bases and the J segment 7 bases; nucleotides outside the gene matches: 16.

The rearrangement joins TRBV27 to TRBJ2-2; tentative D call: TRBD2 (6 bases). This CDR3 is built from 18 residues. Germline V gene lookup returns CDR1 MNHEY and CDR2 SMNVEV (reference sequence). The ends were cut back, 5 bases at V and 0 bases at J, with 19 bases in the middle. The CDR3 coding sequence is TGTGCCAGCAGTCCTGGGGCCGCGGGGCCTGCGAACACCGGGGAGCTGTTTTTT. This codes for CASSPGAAGPANTGELFF.

This clonotype was seen only a few times. This chain connects TRBV6-5 to TRBJ2-7; 9 bases agree with TRBD2. Trimming cost V 6 bases and J 5 bases; bases outside gene matches: 11. The germline CDR1 and CDR2 sequences are MNHEY and SVGAGI. There are 15 residues in the CDR3. Written as DNA, the CDR3 is TGTGCCAGCAGGCGCTCGGCGGGAGGGCCACACGAGCAGTACTTC. This gives the protein CASRRSAGGPHEQYF.

The table lists this clonotype with many counts. The CDR3 is CASSLGLAGVGYEQYF. CDR3 bases: TGTGCCAGCAGCTTAGGACTAGCGGGAGTGGGGTACGAGCAGTACTTC. The chain recombines TRBV7-2 with TRBJ2-7, with TRBD2 identical over 12 bases. This CDR3 is built from 16 residues. CDR1 is SGHTA, CDR2 FQGNSA, per germline. The V gene end was trimmed by 1 base and the J gene end by 4 bases; junction bases not matched to a gene: 5.

This clonotype was detected many times. The rearrangement links TRBV7-2 to TRBJ1-4, with TRBD1 as a possible D gene (6 bases). Germline-derived CDR1 and CDR2 are SGHTA and FQGNSA. Deletions cut 5 bases from V and 2 bases from J, with 12 bases between. This CDR3 is 15 amino acids long. CDR3 region: CASSPLGGTNEKLFF. CDR3 DNA sequence: TGTGCCAGCAGCCCCCTAGGGGGGACTAATGAAAAACTGTTTTTT.

This clonotype was detected a few times. The V and J genes are TRBV20-1 and TRBJ1-1; possible D gene TRBD1, 5 bases. CDR1 is DFQATT, CDR2 SNEGSKA, per germline (reference sequence). V was pared by 7 bases and J by 1 base, with 13 bases between. The CDR3 consists of 13 residues. The CDR3 DNA follows: TGCAGTGTTTTGTCCCAGGGGAACACTGAAGCTTTCTTT. The encoded protein is CSVLSQGNTEAFF.

J is TRBJ2-1 and V is TRBV10-1, with 9 positions matching TRBD2. Per the germline V gene, CDR1 is WNHNN and CDR2 is SYGVQD (reference sequence). This CDR3 has 16 amino acids. The V and J ends lost 5 bases and 6 bases, in that order; junction bases with no gene match: 11. DNA for the CDR3: TGCGCCAGCAGTATGTCTAGCGGGAATTACCCCAATGAGCAGTTCTTC. Protein sequence: CASSMSSGNYPNEQFF.

The chain has TRBV20-1 and TRBJ2-7; D perhaps matches TRBD2 (5 bases). The germline CDR1 and CDR2 sequences are DFQATT and SNEGSKA (reference sequence). The CDR3 is 16 residues long. The ends were cut back, 0 bases at V and 1 base at J, with 16 bases in the middle. CDR3 sequence (DNA): TGCAGTGCTAGAGATGGAACGGGGAGCAGGTCCTACGAGCAGTACTTC. It specifies CSARDGTGSRSYEQYF.

In this sample, this clonotype turned up a few times. The V and J genes are TRBV27 and TRBJ2-7, with 10 bases lining up with TRBD2. Germline lookup yields CDR1 MNHEY and CDR2 SMNVEV (reference sequence). This CDR3 comprises 15 residues. With V trimmed by 6 bases and J by 4 bases, 9 bases remained unmatched. In DNA, the CDR3 is TGTGCCAGCAGGCCAGGACTAGCGGATCGATACGAGCAGTACTTC. Its translation: CASRPGLADRYEQYF.

This clonotype was seen more than once but under ten times. The genes are TRBV2 and TRBJ2-5; the match to TRBD1 covers 8 bases. The CDR3 extends over 15 amino acids. The V gene end was trimmed by 8 bases and the J gene end by 4 bases; junction bases not matched to a gene: 12. Germline V gene data show CDR1 as SNHLY and CDR2 as FYNNEI. The CDR3 region is CASSLGQGRGETQYF. CDR3 in DNA: TGTGCCAGCTCCCTCGGACAGGGACGCGGAGAGACCCAGTACTTC.